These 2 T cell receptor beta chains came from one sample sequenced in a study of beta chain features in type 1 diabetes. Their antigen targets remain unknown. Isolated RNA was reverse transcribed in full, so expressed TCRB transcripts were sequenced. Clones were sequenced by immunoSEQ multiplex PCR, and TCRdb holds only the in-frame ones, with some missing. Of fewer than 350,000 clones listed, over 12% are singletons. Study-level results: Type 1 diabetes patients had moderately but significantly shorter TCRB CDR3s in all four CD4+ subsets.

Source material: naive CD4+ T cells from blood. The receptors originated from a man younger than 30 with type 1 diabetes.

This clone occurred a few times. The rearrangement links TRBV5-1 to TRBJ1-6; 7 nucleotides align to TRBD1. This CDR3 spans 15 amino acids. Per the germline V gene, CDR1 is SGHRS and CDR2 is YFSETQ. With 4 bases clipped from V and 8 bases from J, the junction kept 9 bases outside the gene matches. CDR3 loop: CASSATGQVYSPLHF. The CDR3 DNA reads TGCGCCAGCAGCGCGACTGGACAGGTCTATTCACCCCTCCACTTT.

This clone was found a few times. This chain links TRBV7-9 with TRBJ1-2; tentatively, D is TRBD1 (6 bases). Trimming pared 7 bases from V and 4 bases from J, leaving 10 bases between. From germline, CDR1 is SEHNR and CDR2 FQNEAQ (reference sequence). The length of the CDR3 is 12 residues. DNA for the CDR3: TGTGCCAGCACCGGACAGCCCTATGGCTACACCTTC. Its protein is CASTGQPYGYTF.